This T cell receptor (beta chain) stems from a study of Ad26.COV2.S vaccination and SARS-CoV-2 variants. On the study more broadly: Ad26.COV2.S, an intramuscular injection, was given once or twice 56 days apart. Findings of the study overall: Spike-specific TCR breadth in vaccine recipients exceeded that seen in placebo recipients.

To note about this clone: The target antigen is unknown.

Trimming took 6 bases from V and 2 from J; bases not matched to a gene: 14. CDR1 is LGHNA and CDR2 is YSLEER in the germline V gene. The CDR3 totals 17 residues. The treatment denotes: about 20 received Ad26.COV2.S at low or high dose, single or two shots; several received placebo; per-sample allocation not given. Samples analyzed were those drawn on day 63 after the first vaccine or placebo injection. Cohort 1b enrolled adults aged 18-55 years in Boston. Vaccination employed an Ad26 vector expressing the Wuhan-strain SARS-CoV-2 spike. The data were produced by immunoSEQ multiplex PCR, yet TCRdb's version contains in-frame clones alone and is incomplete. The sample records about 350,000 clones, 88% being singletons.

The material sequenced was peripheral blood, taken in a trial of Ad26.COV2.S vaccine versus placebo. The sequence was collected from a person between 18 and 65 years old who received the Ad26.COV2.S COVID-19 vaccine or a placebo. V and J are TRBV4-3 and TRBJ2-7; 9 bases are shared with TRBD1. CDR3 sequence: CASSQFLNRDRAYEQYF. The CDR3 DNA sequence: TGCGCCAGCAGTCAATTTTTAAATAGGGACAGGGCCTACGAGCAGTACTTC.